This T cell receptor beta chain appears in the sequencing data of a study of vaccination and CD4 T cells after COVID-19. The study's findings and limits: Convalescent patients displayed a median 86.3% of reactive clones emerging only post-vaccination.

Cultured CD4+ T-cell DNA underwent Oncomine TCR Beta short-read sequencing. In TCRdb, the PCR reads were re-called with MiXCR into one record per CDR3 protein. The sample holds 7,000 to 8,000 distinct CDR3 sequences; roughly 57% are singletons and the top ten take approximately 35%. Stated treatment: roughly nine-day PBMC culture with coronavirus spike peptide pools or control peptides (ViraFEST assay). Antigen-specific T cell expansion with peptide pools preceded TCR sequencing in the ViraFEST approach. The germline V gene encodes CDR1 MRHNA and CDR2 SNTAGT. CDR3 length equals 14 residues. Losses at the gene ends were 6 bases for V and 3 bases for J; bases not matched to a gene: 3. This clonotype appeared a few times. Its antigen remains unknown.

The TCR sequence derives from a human donor who had recovered from COVID-19. Sequencing was performed on CD4+ T cells from blood, cultured in vitro. V usage is TRBV6-4 and J usage is TRBJ2-2, with 8 bases identical to TRBD1. CDR3 loop: CASRQGGDTGELFF. CDR3 nucleotide sequence: TGTGCCAGCAGACAGGGGGGAGACACCGGGGAGCTGTTTTTT.